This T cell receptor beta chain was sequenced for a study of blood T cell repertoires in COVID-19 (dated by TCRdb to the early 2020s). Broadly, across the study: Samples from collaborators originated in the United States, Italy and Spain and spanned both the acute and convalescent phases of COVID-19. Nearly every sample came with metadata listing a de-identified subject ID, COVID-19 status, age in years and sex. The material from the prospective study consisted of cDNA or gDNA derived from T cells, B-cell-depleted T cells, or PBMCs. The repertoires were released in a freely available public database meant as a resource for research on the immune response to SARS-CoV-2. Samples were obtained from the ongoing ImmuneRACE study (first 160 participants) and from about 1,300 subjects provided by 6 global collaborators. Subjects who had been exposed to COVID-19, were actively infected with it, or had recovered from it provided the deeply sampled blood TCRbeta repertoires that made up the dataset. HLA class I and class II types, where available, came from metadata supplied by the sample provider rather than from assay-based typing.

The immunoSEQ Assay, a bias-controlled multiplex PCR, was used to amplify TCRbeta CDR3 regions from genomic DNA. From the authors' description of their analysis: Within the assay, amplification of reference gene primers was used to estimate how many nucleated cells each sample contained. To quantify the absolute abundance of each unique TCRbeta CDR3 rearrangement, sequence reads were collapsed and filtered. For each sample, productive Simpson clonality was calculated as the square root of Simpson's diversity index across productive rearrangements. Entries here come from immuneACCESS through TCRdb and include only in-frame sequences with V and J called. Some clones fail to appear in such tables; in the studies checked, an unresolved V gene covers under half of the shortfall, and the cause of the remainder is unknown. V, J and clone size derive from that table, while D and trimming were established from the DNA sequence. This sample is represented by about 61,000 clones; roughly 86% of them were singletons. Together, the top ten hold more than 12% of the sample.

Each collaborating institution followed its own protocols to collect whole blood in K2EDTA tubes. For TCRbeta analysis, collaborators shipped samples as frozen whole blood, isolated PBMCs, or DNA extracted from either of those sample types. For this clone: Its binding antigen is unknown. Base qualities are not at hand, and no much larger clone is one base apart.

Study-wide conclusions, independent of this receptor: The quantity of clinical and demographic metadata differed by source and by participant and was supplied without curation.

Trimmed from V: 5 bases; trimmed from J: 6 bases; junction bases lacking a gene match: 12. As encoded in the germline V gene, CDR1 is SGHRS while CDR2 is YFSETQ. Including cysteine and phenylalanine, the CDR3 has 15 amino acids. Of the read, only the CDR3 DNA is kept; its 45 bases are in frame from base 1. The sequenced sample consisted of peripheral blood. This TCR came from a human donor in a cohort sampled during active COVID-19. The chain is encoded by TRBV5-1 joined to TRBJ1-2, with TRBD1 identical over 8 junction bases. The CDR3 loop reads CASRRNPDRDDGYTF. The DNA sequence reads TGCGCCAGCAGGAGGAACCCGGACAGGGATGATGGCTACACCTTC.